This entry concerns a single T cell receptor (beta chain). Its binding antigen is unknown. Taken from the germline V gene (reference sequence), the CDR1 and CDR2 loops are LGHDT and YNNKEL. The CDR3 goes from the cysteine to the phenylalanine over 15 residues. The record lacks a DNA sequence. HCMV-specific IgG was detected in serum with a commercial ELISA kit to determine HCMV serostatus. Peripheral blood mononuclear cells were isolated from blood by Ficoll density gradient centrifugation. Sequencing relied on an Illumina HiSeq 2000. 5'RACE template switching, by which a universal primer site and unique molecular identifiers were added, was used to make TCR beta cDNA libraries. Synthesis of cDNA was primed from the TCR beta constant segment and was followed by two consecutive PCR amplification steps. The original methods were these. MIGEC was used to demultiplex reads and group reads by UMI, and MiTCR was used to assemble and quantify clonotypes. Only TCR cDNA sequences supported by at least two reads were kept to exclude erroneous sequences. The tcR package was used for downstream repertoire analysis, and clonotypes were matched between fractions using CDR3 nucleotide sequence together with V segment. VDJmatch was used to annotate antigen specificity against VDJdb, with one amino acid substitution allowed in CDR3. TCRdb reprocessed the reads and provides one entry for every CDR3 protein sequence; no DNA is given. The V and J calls here are based on TCRdb, not the publication. This sample's table contains some 500,000 distinct CDR3 sequences. The top ten clonotypes cover more than 1.4% of the sample.

This entry is derived from a study of T cells expressing NK-cell markers (dated by TCRdb to about 2020). At the level of the whole study: In sorted CD3+CD56+NKG2C+, CD3+CD56+NKG2C- and CD3+CD56-NKG2C+ T-cell subsets from several donors, TCR beta-chain repertoires were profiled. All eight donors whose samples were sequenced were randomly selected healthy volunteers, three of them men and five women. Sequencing of the libraries produced 2 x 150 bp reads on Illumina HiSeq 2000/2500, MiSeq or NextSeq. Among the eight sequenced donors, only one was HCMV-seronegative, while the other seven were HCMV-seropositive.

Study-wide findings and limitations: Those dominant clonotypes were again the most abundant among CD3+CD56-NKG2C+ cells in a handful of donors, at roughly 28.3-65%. In a handful of donors, the dominant CD3+CD56+NKG2C+ clonotypes ranked among the top 10 CD8+ clonotypes, making up about 1.0-8% of CD8+ T cells. It remained unclear whether the expanded NKG2C-expressing T cell clones were specific for HCMV antigens.

The sequence was collected from a woman aged 50 to 65 in good health. Donor details come from another sample of the same person, matched by shared clones. Sample: blood T cells: a sorted CD56 or NKG2C T cell subset, CD4+ or CD8+ T cells, or bulk PBMC T cells (not recorded which). The chain couples TRBV3-1 to TRBJ2-1. The CDR3 corresponds to CASSQEGTPYNEQFF.